This T cell receptor beta chain is from a study of CD8 T cells in Susac syndrome. CD8+ and CD4+ T cells from blood underwent TCR beta sequencing. Each Susac syndrome patient had definite or probable disease by recently defined criteria. The CDR3 consists of 13 residues. The trim removed 5 bases at V and 9 bases at J, leaving 7 bases unmatched. Per the germline V gene, CDR1 is LGHDT and CDR2 is YNNKEL (reference sequence). An amount of RNA that ranged from 0.5 to 1 ug was reverse transcribed with random hexamers. A multiplex approach, immunoSEQ multiplex PCR, amplified TCR beta CDR3 across 54 Vbeta and 13 Jbeta. MiXCR was run by TCRdb on the immunoSEQ multiplex PCR reads, yielding one entry per CDR3 protein. The sample has about 190,000 distinct CDR3 sequences, under 97% seen once.

The chain carries TRBV3-1 and TRBJ2-1; TRBD2 matches 7 bases. The source is a human donor with Susac syndrome. What was sequenced was CD4+ T cells from PBMCs. The CDR3 loop reads CASSLKRGVEQFF. CDR3 nucleotide sequence: TGTGCCAGCAGCTTAAAGCGGGGAGTTGAGCAGTTCTTC.